This T cell receptor beta chain was sequenced during a study of cytomegalovirus exposure and HLA in healthy donors. Worth noting for this clone: The antigen remains unidentified.

Both 60 Vbeta primers and 13 Jbeta primers went into the PCR. Assay: immunoSEQ multiplex PCR; the TCRdb copy retains only in-frame clones and omits some. The table includes roughly 230,000 clones, about nine tenths detected once. V was clipped by 6 bases and J by 2 bases, with 10 bases between them. This CDR3 contains 13 residues. The germline V gene has CDR1 MRHNA and CDR2 SNTAGT. General study results and limits: Cytomegalovirus association was listed for about 170 TCR beta chains.

This TCR was recovered from a girl aged 2 to 9 in good health and CMV-seronegative. The rearrangement links TRBV6-4 to TRBJ1-1; D uncertain. Sequencing input: PBMCs. The CDR3 region has the DNA TGTGCCAGCAGGAGGGAAGTAAACACTGAAGCTTTCTTT. As protein: CASRREVNTEAFF.